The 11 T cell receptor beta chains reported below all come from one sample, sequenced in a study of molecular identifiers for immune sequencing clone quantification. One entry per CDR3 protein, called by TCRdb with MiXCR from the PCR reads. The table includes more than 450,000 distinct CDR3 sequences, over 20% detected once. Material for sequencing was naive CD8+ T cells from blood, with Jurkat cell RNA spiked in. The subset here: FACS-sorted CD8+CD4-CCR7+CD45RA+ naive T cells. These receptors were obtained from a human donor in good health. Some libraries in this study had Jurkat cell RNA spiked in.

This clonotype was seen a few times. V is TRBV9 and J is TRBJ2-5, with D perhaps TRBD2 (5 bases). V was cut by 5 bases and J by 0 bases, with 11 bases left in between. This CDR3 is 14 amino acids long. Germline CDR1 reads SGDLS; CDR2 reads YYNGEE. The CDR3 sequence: CASSSDWDQETQYF. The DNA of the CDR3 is TGTGCCAGCAGTTCGGACTGGGACCAAGAGACCCAGTACTTC.

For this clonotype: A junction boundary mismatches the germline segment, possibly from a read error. In nucleotides, the CDR3 is TGTGCCAGCAGTTTGCCCCATCAGGGGAGCTCCTACGGGCAGTACTTC. Translated, it gives CASSLPHQGSSYGQYF. The chain uses TRBV28 and TRBJ2-7, with a possible D match to TRBD1 (6 bases). Germline V gives CDR1 MDHEN, CDR2 SYDVKM. The CDR3 is 16 amino acids.

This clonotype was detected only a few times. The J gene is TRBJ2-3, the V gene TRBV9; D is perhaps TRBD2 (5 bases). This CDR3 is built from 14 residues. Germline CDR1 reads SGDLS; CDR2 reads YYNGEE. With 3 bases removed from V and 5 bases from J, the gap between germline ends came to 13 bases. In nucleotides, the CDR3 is TGTGCCAGCAGCGGGGAGTGGACCGTAGATACGCAGTATTTT. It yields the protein CASSGEWTVDTQYF.

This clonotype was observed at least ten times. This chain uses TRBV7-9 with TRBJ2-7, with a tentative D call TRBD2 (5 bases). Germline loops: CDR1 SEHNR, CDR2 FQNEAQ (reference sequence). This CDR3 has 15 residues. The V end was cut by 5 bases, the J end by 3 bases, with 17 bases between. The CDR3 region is CASSPAAGGYYEQYF. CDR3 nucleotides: TGTGCCAGCAGCCCAGCCGCGGGCGGGTACTACGAGCAGTACTTC.

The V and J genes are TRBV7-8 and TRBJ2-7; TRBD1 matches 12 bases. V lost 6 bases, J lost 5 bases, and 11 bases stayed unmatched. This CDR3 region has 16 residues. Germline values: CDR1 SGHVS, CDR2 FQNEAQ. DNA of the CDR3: TGTGCCAGCAGACGCAGGAGGGACAGGGGGCTAGACGAGCAGTACTTC. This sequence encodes CASRRRRDRGLDEQYF.

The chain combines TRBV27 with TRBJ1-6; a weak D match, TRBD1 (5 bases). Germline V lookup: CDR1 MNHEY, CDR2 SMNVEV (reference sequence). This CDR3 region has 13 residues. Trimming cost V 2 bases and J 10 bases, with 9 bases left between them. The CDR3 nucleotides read TGTGCCAGCAGTTTACGGGGCGGATCACCCCTCCACTTT. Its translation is CASSLRGGSPLHF.

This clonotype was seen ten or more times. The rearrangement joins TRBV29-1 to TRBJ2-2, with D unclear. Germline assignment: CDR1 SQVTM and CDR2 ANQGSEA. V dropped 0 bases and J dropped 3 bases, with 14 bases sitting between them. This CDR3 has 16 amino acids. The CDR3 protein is CSVEDLTRVDTGELFF. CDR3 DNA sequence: TGCAGCGTTGAAGACCTAACCCGAGTGGACACCGGGGAGCTGTTTTTT.

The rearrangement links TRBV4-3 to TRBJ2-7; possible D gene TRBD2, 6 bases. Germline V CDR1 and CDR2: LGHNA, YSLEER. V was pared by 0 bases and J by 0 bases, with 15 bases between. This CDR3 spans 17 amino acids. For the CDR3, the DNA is TGCGCCAGCAGCCAAGATCGGTGGGGGGTTCTCTCCTACGAGCAGTACTTC. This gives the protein CASSQDRWGVLSYEQYF.

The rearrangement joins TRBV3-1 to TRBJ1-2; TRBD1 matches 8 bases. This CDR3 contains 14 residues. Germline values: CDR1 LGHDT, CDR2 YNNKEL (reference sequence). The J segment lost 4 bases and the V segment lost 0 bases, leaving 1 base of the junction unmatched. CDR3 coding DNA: TGTGCCAGCAGCCAAGAAGGACAGGGCTATGGCTACACCTTC. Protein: CASSQEGQGYGYTF. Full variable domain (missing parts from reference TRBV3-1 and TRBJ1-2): DTAVSQTPKYLVTQMGNDKSIKCEQNLGHDTMYWYKQDSKKFLKIMFSYNNKELIINETVPNRFSPKSPDKAHLNLHINSLELGDSAVYFCASSQEGQGYGYTFGSGTRLTVV.

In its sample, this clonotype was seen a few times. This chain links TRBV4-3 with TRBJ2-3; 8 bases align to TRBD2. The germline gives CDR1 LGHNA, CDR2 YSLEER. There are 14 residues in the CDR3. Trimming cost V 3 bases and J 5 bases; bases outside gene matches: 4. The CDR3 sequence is CASSQGTRQDTQYF. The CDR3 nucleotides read TGCGCCAGCAGCCAGGGGACTAGACAAGATACGCAGTATTTT.

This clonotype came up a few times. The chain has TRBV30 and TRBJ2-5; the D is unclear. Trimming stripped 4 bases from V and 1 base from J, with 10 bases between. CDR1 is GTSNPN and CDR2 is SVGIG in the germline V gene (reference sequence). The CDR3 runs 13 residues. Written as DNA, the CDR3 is TGTGCCTGGACGGCCACTTTCCAAGAGACCCAGTACTTC. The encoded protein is CAWTATFQETQYF.